This entry describes one T cell receptor (beta chain). Its target is unknown. This entry is derived from a study of response to subunit inactivated influenza vaccine. Overall study findings and caveats: Authors suggested each seasonal flu vaccination may recruit only limited numbers of new T cells.

TCRdb re-called the RT-PCR reads with MiXCR, one entry per CDR3 protein. The data show some 500,000 distinct CDR3 sequences, over 10% seen once. The V gene lost 0 bases and the J gene lost 2 bases, with 6 bases spanning the gap. CDR3 length: 14 residues. CDR1 MNHEY and CDR2 SVGAGI come from the germline V gene. This specimen consisted of PBMCs from blood, obtained roughly 48 days after vaccination. This chain uses TRBV6-5 with TRBJ2-3; D is unclear. The TCR originated in a man aged 45-60 years who received an inactivated influenza vaccine. CDR3 DNA sequence: TGTGCCAGCAGTTACTCGAGGCCCACAGATACGCAGTATTTT. Translated: CASSYSRPTDTQYF.